A selection of T cell receptor beta chains follows, all from one sample in a study of blood T cell repertoires in COVID-19. Using immunoSEQ multiplex PCR, the repertoire was profiled, and TCRdb retains in-frame clones only, with some absent. The profile shows more than 85,000 clones, more than 75% of them singletons. The sequencing sample was made of peripheral blood. The receptors here all came from a man aged 55 to 69 with active or convalescent COVID-19. Each CDR3 is given with its conserved first and last residue. D genes are given only for firm matches. A row's size may be missing; if present it is once, few, many or a size class.

J gene | clone size | V gene | D gene | CDR3 DNA | CDR3 protein
TRBJ1-2 | NA | TRBV10-3 | TRBD1 | TGTGCCATCAGGGCCGGGACAGAGACTAATGGCTACACCTTC | CAIRAGTETNGYTF
TRBJ1-2 | NA | TRBV5-1 | NA | TGCGCCAGCAGCTACATCCAGGGTAATGGCTACACCTTC | CASSYIQGNGYTF
TRBJ2-1 | NA | TRBV5-5 | TRBD2 | TGTGCCAGCAGCTTGGCCCCGGGGGGAGACAATGAGCAGTTCTTC | CASSLAPGGDNEQFF
TRBJ1-5 | NA | TRBV9 | TRBD1 | TGTGCCAGCAGCCCTACGGACAGGGGGCTTGGGCAGCCCCAGCATTTT | CASSPTDRGLGQPQHF
TRBJ2-5 | NA | TRBV7-9 | NA | TGTGCCAGCAGCTTAGCCGGTACCGCCGAGACCCAGTACTTC | CASSLAGTAETQYF
TRBJ1-5 | few | TRBV6-2/TRBV6-3 | NA | TGTGCCAGCAGCTCCACCCTGGTGGGAGGGCCCCAGCATTTT | CASSSTLVGGPQHF
TRBJ2-2 | NA | TRBV6-2/TRBV6-3 | TRBD1 | TGTGCCAGCAGTTCCATCCACCCGGGACAGGGTAAAAGAACCGGGGAGCTGTTTTTT | CASSSIHPGQGKRTGELFF
TRBJ2-1 | once | TRBV5-1 | NA | TGCGCCAGCAGCTTGGATCCCCAGGGTGAGCAGTTCTTC | CASSLDPQGEQFF
TRBJ2-7 | NA | TRBV11-3 | TRBD2 | TGTGCCAGCAGATCCGGGACTACTTCCTACGAGCAGTACTTC | CASRSGTTSYEQYF
TRBJ1-2 | NA | TRBV18 | NA | TGTGCCAGCTCGCAAGGAGGGTTCTATGGCTACACCTTC | CASSQGGFYGYTF
TRBJ1-2 | few | TRBV3-1/TRBV3-2 | TRBD1 | TGTGCCAGCAGCCCCTTGGGACAGATTAACTATGGCTACACCTTC | CASSPLGQINYGYTF
TRBJ1-2 | NA | TRBV20-1 | TRBD1 | TGCAGTGCTAGTCCCCCGGGACAGGGGGCGCAATCCTATGGCTACACCTTC | CSASPPGQGAQSYGYTF
TRBJ2-2 | NA | TRBV10-3 | TRBD2 | TGTGCCATCAAGCAGCGGGAGGATACCGGGGAGCTGTTTTTT | CAIKQREDTGELFF
TRBJ2-1 | once | TRBV27 | TRBD1 | TGTGCCAGCAGTTTCTCAGGGGGTACGGAGCAGTTCTTC | CASSFSGGTEQFF
TRBJ1-4 | once | TRBV3-1/TRBV3-2 | NA | TGTGCCAGCAGCCAAGATCATCGGTTAACTAATGAAAAACTGTTTTTT | CASSQDHRLTNEKLFF
TRBJ1-1 | NA | TRBV27 | TRBD1 | TGTGCCAGCAGAGTTCAGGGGGCGAGGGGCACTGAAGCTTTCTTT | CASRVQGARGTEAFF
TRBJ1-2 | once | TRBV5-6 | NA | TGTGCCAGCAGCCGTAACGTCGGCTATGGCTACACCTTC | CASSRNVGYGYTF
TRBJ2-1 | NA | TRBV7-2 | TRBD2 | TGTGCCAGCAGCCTCGAGGGACTAGCGTTTGAGCAGTTCTTC | CASSLEGLAFEQFF
TRBJ2-1 | NA | TRBV11-2 | NA | TGTGCCAGCAGCTTAGGGGAGGCTGAGCAGTTCTTC | CASSLGEAEQFF
TRBJ1-4 | NA | TRBV5-1 | NA | TGCGCCAGCAGCTTGGACACAACTAATGAAAAACTGTTTTTT | CASSLDTTNEKLFF
TRBJ2-2 | NA | TRBV2 | NA | TGTGCCAGCAGTGCCGAGTTAACCGGGGAGCTGTTTTTT | CASSAELTGELFF
TRBJ1-1 | NA | TRBV7-8 | NA | TGTGCCAGCAGCTTAGTTCACAGCGGAGTTGCTGAAGCTTTCTTT | CASSLVHSGVAEAFF
TRBJ2-5 | NA | TRBV5-4 | NA | TGTGCCAGCAGCTTCCTGGGGGGGGCCTCCAAAGAAGAGACCCAGTACTTC | CASSFLGGASKEETQYF
TRBJ1-1 | NA | TRBV12-3/TRBV12-4 | NA | TGTGCCAGCAGTTTTTCGAGACAGGTGCCTTTCTTT | CASSFSRQVPFF
TRBJ2-3 | NA | TRBV5-1 | TRBD2 | TGCGCCAGCAGCCCTGGACTAGCGGGAGGGCGAGATACGCAGTATTTT | CASSPGLAGGRDTQYF
TRBJ2-3 | few | TRBV21-1 | NA | TGTGCCAGCAGCAAAGGAGGAGGGACAGGCCACCCGAGGGATACGCAGTATTTT | CASSKGGGTGHPRDTQYF
TRBJ1-4 | NA | TRBV4-3 | TRBD1 | TGCGCCAGCAGCCGAATTAGGACGACAGGGCCAACTAATGAAAAACTGTTTTTT | CASSRIRTTGPTNEKLFF
TRBJ2-7 | few | TRBV18 | NA | TGTGCCAGCTCACCGGGGATGCAGGGTTACGAGCAGTACTTC | CASSPGMQGYEQYF
TRBJ2-2 | NA | TRBV28 | NA | TGTGCCAGCAGTTCGTCCCGGCGTACTCAGGACACCGGGGAGCTGTTTTTT | CASSSSRRTQDTGELFF
TRBJ1-5 | NA | TRBV3-1/TRBV3-2 | TRBD1 | TGTGCCAGCAGCCTGGGACAGTTAAATCAGCCCCAGCATTTT | CASSLGQLNQPQHF
TRBJ1-1 | NA | TRBV6-5 | TRBD1 | TGTGCCAGCGACAGACAGGGTTGGACTGAAGCTTTCTTT | CASDRQGWTEAFF
TRBJ2-4 | NA | TRBV10-1 | NA | TGCGCCAGCAGTGAGTACTTGGGGGCAAACCTGTACTTC | CASSEYLGANLYF
TRBJ2-3 | NA | TRBV7-9 | TRBD2 | TGTGCCAGCAGCAAGTGGACTAGCGGGATGGATACGCAGTATTTT | CASSKWTSGMDTQYF
TRBJ2-2 | NA | TRBV2 | NA | TGTGCCAGCAGGGCAGGCCCAATGGGGGAGCTGTTTTTT | CASRAGPMGELFF
TRBJ2-5 | NA | TRBV14 | NA | TGTGCCAGCAGCCAAGTCGGGGGTTACCAAGAGACCCAGTACTTC | CASSQVGGYQETQYF
TRBJ2-2 | few | TRBV11-2 | NA | TGTGCCAGCAGCTTAACCAGGGGCACCGGGGAGCTGTTTTTT | CASSLTRGTGELFF
TRBJ1-2 | NA | TRBV7-6 | TRBD1 | TGTGCCAGCAGCTCTCCGGACAGGGAGGGCTATGGCTACACCTTC | CASSSPDREGYGYTF
TRBJ2-2 | NA | TRBV5-1 | TRBD2 | TGCGCCAGCAGCAAAACTAGCGGGAAGAACACCGGGGAGCTGTTTTTT | CASSKTSGKNTGELFF
TRBJ1-4 | NA | TRBV5-1 | TRBD1 | TGCGCCAGCAGCTTGGGGACAGGGGGTGAAAAACTGTTTTTT | CASSLGTGGEKLFF
TRBJ2-1 | few | TRBV12-5 | TRBD1 | TGTGCTAGTGGTTTGGCCGGGACAGGGGCCGTCGGTGAGCAGTTCTTC | CASGLAGTGAVGEQFF
TRBJ1-2 | once | TRBV27 | NA | TGTGCCAGCAGTTTATTGGCTCGATCGGAGCATGGCTACACCTTC | CASSLLARSEHGYTF
TRBJ2-3 | NA | TRBV6-4 | TRBD1 | TGTGCCAGCAGTGACGGGACAGGGTCGCCCAATACGCAGTATTTT | CASSDGTGSPNTQYF
TRBJ2-1 | NA | TRBV15 | TRBD2 | TGTGCCACCAGCAGAAAATCTAGACTAGCGGGGTACAATGAGCAGTTCTTC | CATSRKSRLAGYNEQFF
TRBJ1-1 | NA | TRBV27 | NA | TGTGCCAGCAGTTTTGGCGCGGGGGCGAACACTGAAGCTTTCTTT | CASSFGAGANTEAFF
TRBJ1-5 | NA | TRBV6-5 | NA | TGTGCCAGCACTACGGGGGGCAATCAGCCCCAGCATTTT | CASTTGGNQPQHF
TRBJ1-6 | few | TRBV5-1 | NA | TGCGCCAGCAGCTTGGGGCCAGTTAATTCACCCCTCCACTTT | CASSLGPVNSPLHF
TRBJ2-4 | NA | TRBV3-1/TRBV3-2 | NA | TGTGCCAGCAGCGCGGACCCTACAGGCATTCAGTACTTC | CASSADPTGIQYF
TRBJ2-6 | NA | TRBV9 | NA | TGTGCCAGCAGCCAAAAGGGGGTCCCGGGTATCTCTGGGGCCAACGTCCTGACTTTC | CASSQKGVPGISGANVLTF
TRBJ2-7 | few | TRBV28 | NA | TGTGCCAGCGCAGGCTCCTACGAGCAGTACTTC | CASAGSYEQYF
TRBJ2-1 | NA | TRBV28 | TRBD2 | TGTGCCAGCAGTTTATTCTATTTTAGGGCTAGCGGGAACACCTACAATGAGCAGTTCTTC | CASSLFYFRASGNTYNEQFF
TRBJ1-1 | NA | TRBV5-5 | NA | TGTGCCAGCAGCTTGTGGGAGGGGATGGGGAACACTGAAGCTTTCTTT | CASSLWEGMGNTEAFF